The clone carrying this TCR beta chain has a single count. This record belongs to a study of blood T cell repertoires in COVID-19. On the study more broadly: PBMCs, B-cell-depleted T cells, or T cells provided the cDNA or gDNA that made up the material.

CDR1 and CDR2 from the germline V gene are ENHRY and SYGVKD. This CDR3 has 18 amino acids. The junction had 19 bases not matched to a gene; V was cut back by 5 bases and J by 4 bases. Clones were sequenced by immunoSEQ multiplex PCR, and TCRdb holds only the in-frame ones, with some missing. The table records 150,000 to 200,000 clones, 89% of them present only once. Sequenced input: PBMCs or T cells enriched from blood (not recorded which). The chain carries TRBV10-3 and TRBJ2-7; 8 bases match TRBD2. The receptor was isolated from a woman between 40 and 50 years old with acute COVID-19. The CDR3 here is CAISPGTRTSSLHYEQYF. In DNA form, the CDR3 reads TGTGCCATCAGTCCCGGGACTAGGACGTCCAGCCTCCATTACGAGCAGTACTTC.